The clone carrying this T cell receptor (beta chain) came up once. The sample is drawn from a study of T cell changes during pregnancy in multiple sclerosis. Some clones are missing from TCRdb's copy, which holds only in-frame ones; the method was immunoSEQ multiplex PCR. Of fewer than 70,000 clones in the sample, approximately 90% were seen once. This receptor was taken from a human donor whose cells served as feeder cells for cultures in a pregnancy study. The sample consisted of peripheral blood from another person, used as feeder cells.

The chain's CDR3 is CASSNLDVPEGNTQYF. In nucleotides, the CDR3 is TGTGCCAGCAGCAATCTGGATGTTCCCGAAGGGAATACGCAGTATTTT. V gene TRBV21-1 combines with J gene TRBJ2-3. TRBV21-1 is a pseudogene segment. CDR3 size: 16 residues.